The 10 T cell receptor beta chains below come from one sample, sequenced in a study of CD8 T cells in Susac syndrome (dated by TCRdb to between 2017 and 2020). Libraries were made using the immunoSEQ multiplex PCR assay. RNA was extracted with the RNeasy kit and 0.5 to 1 ug was reverse transcribed using random hexamers. TCRdb itself trimmed the public reads at Q25 with fastp, ran MiXCR and retained productive beta chains. A single entry per CDR3 protein holds the most common genes and DNA from its merged rows. The sample profile shows under 85,000 distinct CDR3 sequences; approximately 95% of them were found once. Roughly 0.88% of the sample rests with the top ten. The sample comprised CD8+ T cells from PBMCs. These receptors were obtained from a human donor with Susac syndrome.

In this sample, this clonotype turned up a few times. The chain uses TRBV12-3 or TRBV12-4 and TRBJ2-3; D uncertain. The CDR3 contains 13 residues. V lost 5 bases, J lost 0 bases, and 6 bases lay in between. The CDR3 protein is CASSPASTDTQYF. The DNA of the CDR3 is TGTGCCAGCAGTCCAGCTAGCACAGATACGCAGTATTTT.

The chain couples TRBV4-3 to TRBJ2-7, with a tentative D call TRBD1 (6 bases). The germline V and J ends were trimmed by 1 base and 2 bases, with 18 bases remaining between them. The CDR3 spans 17 residues. The V gene's germline CDR1 is LGHNA and CDR2 YSLEER. The CDR3 DNA sequence: TGCGCCAGCAGCCAAGCCTGGCGCGAGACAGGCGCCTACGAGCAGTACTTC. Translation: CASSQAWRETGAYEQYF.

This clonotype has a single count. The J gene is TRBJ2-1, the V gene TRBV7-9, with D maybe TRBD1 (6 bases). The CDR3 covers 15 residues. The V gene's germline CDR1 is SEHNR and CDR2 FQNEAQ (reference sequence). Trimming took off 1 base at V and 5 bases at J, with 12 bases between the two ends. CDR3 sequence reads: CASSLDRPGDNEQFF. DNA of the CDR3: TGTGCCAGCAGCTTAGACAGGCCAGGGGACAATGAGCAGTTCTTC.

This chain uses TRBV5-1 with TRBJ2-3; TRBD1 might be the D (6 bases). Germline V gives CDR1 SGHRS, CDR2 YFSETQ. The CDR3 runs to 15 residues. Trimming removed 3 bases at V and 2 bases at J, with 13 bases between. In DNA form, the CDR3 reads TGCGCCAGCAGCTCCTACAGGGAGTACACAGATACGCAGTATTTT. This gives the protein CASSSYREYTDTQYF.

The chain links TRBV13 to TRBJ2-5; 7 bases line up with TRBD2. Germline assignment: CDR1 PRHDT and CDR2 FYEKMQ (reference sequence). V gave up 4 bases and J gave up 2 bases; unmatched junction bases: 4. This CDR3 region has 14 residues. The CDR3 is CASSSLAAQETQYF. The CDR3 DNA reads as TGTGCCAGCAGCTCCCTAGCGGCTCAAGAGACCCAGTACTTC.

The chain is built from TRBV20-1 and TRBJ2-1, with a possible D match to TRBD1 (7 bases). This CDR3 contains 15 residues. Germline CDR1 and CDR2: DFQATT and SNEGSKA (reference sequence). V lost 5 bases and J 4 bases, leaving 18 bases between the germline ends. The CDR3 nucleotides are TGCAGTGCTCACTTAGGGGGGACAGATTACAATGAGCAGTTCTTC. Translating it yields CSAHLGGTDYNEQFF.

The rearrangement links TRBV6-5 to TRBJ2-5; TRBD1 aligns across 7 bases. V was clipped by 6 bases and J by 3 bases; unmatched bases: 10. Per germline, CDR1 MNHEY and CDR2 SVGAGI. The CDR3 is 15 residues long. The CDR3 spells CASRLGDRVKETQYF. Written as DNA, the CDR3 is TGTGCCAGCAGACTCGGAGACAGGGTGAAAGAGACCCAGTACTTC.

The rearrangement joins TRBV28 to TRBJ2-3; the match to TRBD2 covers 7 bases. Per the germline V gene, CDR1 is MDHEN and CDR2 is SYDVKM. Trimming at V came to 6 bases and at J to 5 bases, leaving 11 bases not matched to a gene. This CDR3 is built from 15 residues. CDR3 loop: CASRPSGLEIDTQYF. For the CDR3, the DNA is TGTGCCAGCAGACCTTCAGGACTAGAGATAGATACGCAGTATTTT.

V gene TRBV29-1 combines with J gene TRBJ2-7, with 8 positions matching TRBD2. Germline CDR1 SQVTM, CDR2 ANQGSEA. CDR3 length: 13 residues. V trimming: 4 bases; J trimming: 4 bases; junction bases outside the gene matches: 6. For the CDR3, the DNA is TGCAGCGTTGGGCGGGAGGCCGGATACGAGCAGTACTTC. This encodes CSVGREAGYEQYF.

The table lists this clonotype with a count of one. The chain uses TRBV5-6 and TRBJ2-5, with TRBD2 matching over 8 bases. Trimming cost V 4 bases and J 4 bases; bases outside gene matches: 9. The length of the CDR3 is 15 residues. Germline V lookup: CDR1 SGHDT, CDR2 YYEEEE. The CDR3 DNA sequence: TGTGCCAGCAGCCCGTGGACTAGCCTCCGAGAGACCCAGTACTTC. Protein sequence: CASSPWTSLRETQYF.